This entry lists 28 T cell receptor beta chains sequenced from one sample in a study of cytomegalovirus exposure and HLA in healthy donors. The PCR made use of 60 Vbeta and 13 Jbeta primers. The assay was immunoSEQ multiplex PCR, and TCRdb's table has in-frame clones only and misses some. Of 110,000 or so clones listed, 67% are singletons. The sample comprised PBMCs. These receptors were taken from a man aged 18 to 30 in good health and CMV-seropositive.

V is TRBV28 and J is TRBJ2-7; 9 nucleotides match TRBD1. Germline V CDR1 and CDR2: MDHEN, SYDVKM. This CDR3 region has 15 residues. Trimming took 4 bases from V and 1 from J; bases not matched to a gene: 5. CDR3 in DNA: TGTGCCAGCAGTTCGTCCGGGACAGGGTCCTACGAGCAGTACTTC. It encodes CASSSSGTGSYEQYF. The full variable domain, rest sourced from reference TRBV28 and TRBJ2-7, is DVKVTQSSRYLVKRTGEKVFLECVQDMDHENMFWYRQDPGLGLRLIYFSYDVKMKEKGDIPEGYSVSREKKERFSLILESASTNQTSMYLCASSSSGTGSYEQYFGPGTRLTVT.

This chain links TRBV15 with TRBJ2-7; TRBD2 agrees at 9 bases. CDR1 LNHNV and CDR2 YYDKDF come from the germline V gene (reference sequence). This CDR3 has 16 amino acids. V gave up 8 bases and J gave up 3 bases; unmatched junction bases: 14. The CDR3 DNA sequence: TGTGCCACCGCCAACCTGACTAGCGGACCGAACTACGAGCAGTACTTC. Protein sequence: CATANLTSGPNYEQYF.

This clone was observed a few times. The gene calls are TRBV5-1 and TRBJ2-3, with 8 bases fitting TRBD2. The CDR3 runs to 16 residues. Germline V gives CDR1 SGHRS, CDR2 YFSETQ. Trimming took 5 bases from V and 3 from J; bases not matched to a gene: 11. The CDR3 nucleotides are TGCGCCAGCAGGCCCCGAACGGGGGGGCTTACAGATACGCAGTATTTT. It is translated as CASRPRTGGLTDTQYF. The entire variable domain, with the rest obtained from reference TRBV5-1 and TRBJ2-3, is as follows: KAGVTQTPRYLIKTRGQQVTLSCSPISGHRSVSWYQQTPGQGLQFLFEYFSETQRNKGNFPGRFSGRQFSNSRSEMNVSTLELGDSALYLCASRPRTGGLTDTQYFGPGTRLTVL.

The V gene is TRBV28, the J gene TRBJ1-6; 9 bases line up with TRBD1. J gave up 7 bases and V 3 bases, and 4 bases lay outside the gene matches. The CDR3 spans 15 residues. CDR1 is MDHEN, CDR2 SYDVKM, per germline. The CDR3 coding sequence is TGTGCCAGCAGTTTTTACAGGGGGCCCAATTCACCCCTCCACTTT. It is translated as CASSFYRGPNSPLHF.

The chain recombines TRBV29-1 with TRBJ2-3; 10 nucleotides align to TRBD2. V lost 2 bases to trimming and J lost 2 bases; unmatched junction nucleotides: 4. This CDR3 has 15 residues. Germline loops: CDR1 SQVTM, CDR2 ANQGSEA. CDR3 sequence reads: CSVEPTSGDTDTQYF. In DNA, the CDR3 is TGCAGCGTTGAACCAACTAGCGGGGACACAGATACGCAGTATTTT.

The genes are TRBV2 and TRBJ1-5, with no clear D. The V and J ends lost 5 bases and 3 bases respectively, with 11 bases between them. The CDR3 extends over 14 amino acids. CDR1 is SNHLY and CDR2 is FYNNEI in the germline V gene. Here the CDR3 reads CASSRRLTNQPQHF. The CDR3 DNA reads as TGTGCCAGCAGTCGTCGACTAACCAATCAGCCCCAGCATTTT.

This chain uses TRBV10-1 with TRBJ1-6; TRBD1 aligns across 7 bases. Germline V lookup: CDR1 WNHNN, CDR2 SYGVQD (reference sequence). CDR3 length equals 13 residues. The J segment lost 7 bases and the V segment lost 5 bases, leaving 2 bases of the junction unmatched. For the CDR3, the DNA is TGCGCCAGCAGTTTGGGACAGAATTCACCCCTCCACTTT. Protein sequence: CASSLGQNSPLHF.

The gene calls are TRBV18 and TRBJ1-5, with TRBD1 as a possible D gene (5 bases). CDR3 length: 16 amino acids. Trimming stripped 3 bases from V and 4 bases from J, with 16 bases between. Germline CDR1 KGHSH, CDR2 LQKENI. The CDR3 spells CASSPATRGDNQPQHF. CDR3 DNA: TGTGCCAGCTCACCGGCGACACGGGGGGATAATCAGCCCCAGCATTTT. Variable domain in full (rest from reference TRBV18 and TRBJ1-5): NAGVMQNPRHLVRRRGQEARLRCSPMKGHSHVYWYRQLPEEGLKFMVYLQKENIIDESGMPKERFSAEFPKEGPSILRIQQVVRGDSAAYFCASSPATRGDNQPQHFGDGTRLSIL.

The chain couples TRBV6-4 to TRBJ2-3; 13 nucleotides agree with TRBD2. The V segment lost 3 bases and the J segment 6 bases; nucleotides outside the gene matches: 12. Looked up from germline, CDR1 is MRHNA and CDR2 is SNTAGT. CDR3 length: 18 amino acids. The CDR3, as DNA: TGTGCCAGCAGTGAGTCCCGAACTACTAGCGGGGGGGCCGATACGCAGTATTTT. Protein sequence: CASSESRTTSGGADTQYF.

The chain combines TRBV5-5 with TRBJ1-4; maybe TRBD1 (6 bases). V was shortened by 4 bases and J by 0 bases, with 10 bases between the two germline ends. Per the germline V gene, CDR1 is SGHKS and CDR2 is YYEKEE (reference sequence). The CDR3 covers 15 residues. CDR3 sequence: CASSKDSATNEKLFF. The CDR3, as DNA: TGTGCCAGCAGCAAGGACAGTGCAACTAATGAAAAACTGTTTTTT.

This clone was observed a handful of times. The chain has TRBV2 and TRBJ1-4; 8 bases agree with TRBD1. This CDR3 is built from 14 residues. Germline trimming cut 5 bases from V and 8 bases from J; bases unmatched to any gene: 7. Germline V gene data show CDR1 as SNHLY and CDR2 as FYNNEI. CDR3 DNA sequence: TGTGCCAGCAGTACGGACAGGGCCAACGAAAAACTGTTTTTT. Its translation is CASSTDRANEKLFF.

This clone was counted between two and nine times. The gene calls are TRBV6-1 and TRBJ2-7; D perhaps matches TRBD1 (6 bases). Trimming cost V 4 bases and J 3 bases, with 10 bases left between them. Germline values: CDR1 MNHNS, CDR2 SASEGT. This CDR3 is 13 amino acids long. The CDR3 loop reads CASSAQGHYEQYF. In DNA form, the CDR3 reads TGTGCCAGCAGTGCCCAGGGGCACTACGAGCAGTACTTC.

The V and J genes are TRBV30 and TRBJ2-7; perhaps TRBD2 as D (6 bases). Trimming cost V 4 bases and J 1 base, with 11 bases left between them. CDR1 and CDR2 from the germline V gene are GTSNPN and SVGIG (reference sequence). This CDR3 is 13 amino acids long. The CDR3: CAWTKGRSYEQYF. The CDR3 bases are TGTGCCTGGACAAAGGGGAGGTCCTACGAGCAGTACTTC.

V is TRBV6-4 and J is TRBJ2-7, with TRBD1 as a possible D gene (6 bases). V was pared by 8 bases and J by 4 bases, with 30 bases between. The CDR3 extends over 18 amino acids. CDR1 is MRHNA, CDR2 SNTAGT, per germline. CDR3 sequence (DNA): TGTGCCAGCCACGAAGGGCAGGGAACAGGGTGGCCCCAGTACGAGCAGTACGTC. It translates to CASHEGQGTGWPQYEQYV.

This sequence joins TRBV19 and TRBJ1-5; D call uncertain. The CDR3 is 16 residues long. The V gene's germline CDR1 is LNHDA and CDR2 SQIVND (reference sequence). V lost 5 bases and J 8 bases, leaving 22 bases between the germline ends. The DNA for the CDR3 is TGTGCCAGTAGTTCATTCGATTGGGCAGGTCGTGAGCCCCAGCATTTT. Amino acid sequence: CASSSFDWAGREPQHF.

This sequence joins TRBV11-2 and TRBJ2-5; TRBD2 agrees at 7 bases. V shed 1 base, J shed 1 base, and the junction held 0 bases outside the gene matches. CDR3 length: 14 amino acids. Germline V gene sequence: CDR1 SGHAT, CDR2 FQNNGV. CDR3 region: CASSLGGGQETQYF. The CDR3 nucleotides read TGTGCCAGCAGCTTAGGGGGGGGCCAAGAGACCCAGTACTTC.

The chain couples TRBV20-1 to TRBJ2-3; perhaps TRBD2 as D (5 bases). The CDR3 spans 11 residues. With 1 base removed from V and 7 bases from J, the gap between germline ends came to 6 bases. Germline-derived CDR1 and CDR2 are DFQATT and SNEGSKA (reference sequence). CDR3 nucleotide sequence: TGCAGTGCTAGAGGGGAGTATACGCAGTATTTT. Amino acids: CSARGEYTQYF.

The DNA of the CDR3 is TGTGCCTGGAGTTCAGGGACAGGATTCTACAATGAGCAGTTCTTC. Protein: CAWSSGTGFYNEQFF. The chain links TRBV30 to TRBJ2-1, with TRBD1 identical over 8 bases. Looked up from germline, CDR1 is GTSNPN and CDR2 is SVGIG (reference sequence). The CDR3 sequence is 15 residues long. Trimming cost V 2 bases and J 3 bases; bases outside gene matches: 6. The variable domain in full, completed from reference TRBV30 and TRBJ2-1, reads SQTIHQWPATLVQPVGSPLSLECTVEGTSNPNLYWYRQAAGRGLQLLFYSVGIGQISSEVPQNLSASRPQDRQFILSSKKLLLSDSGFYLCAWSSGTGFYNEQFFGPGTRLTVL.

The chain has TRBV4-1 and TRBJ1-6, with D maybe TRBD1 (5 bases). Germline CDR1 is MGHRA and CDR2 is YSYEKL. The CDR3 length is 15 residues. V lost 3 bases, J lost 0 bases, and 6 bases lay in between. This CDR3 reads CASSQGGSYNSPLHF. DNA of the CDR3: TGCGCCAGCAGCCAGGGGGGCTCCTATAATTCACCCCTCCACTTT.

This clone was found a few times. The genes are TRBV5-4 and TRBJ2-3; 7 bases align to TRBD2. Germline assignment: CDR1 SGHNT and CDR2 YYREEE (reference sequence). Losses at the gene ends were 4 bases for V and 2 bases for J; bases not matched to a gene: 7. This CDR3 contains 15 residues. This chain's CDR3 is CASSRRSGATDTQYF. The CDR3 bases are TGTGCCAGCAGCAGGAGGAGCGGGGCCACAGATACGCAGTATTTT.

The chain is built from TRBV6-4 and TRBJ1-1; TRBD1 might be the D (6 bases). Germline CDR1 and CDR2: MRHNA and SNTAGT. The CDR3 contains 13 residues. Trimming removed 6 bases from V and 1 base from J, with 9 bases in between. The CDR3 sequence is CASRAGANTEAFF. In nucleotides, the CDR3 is TGTGCCAGCAGGGCAGGGGCGAACACTGAAGCTTTCTTT.

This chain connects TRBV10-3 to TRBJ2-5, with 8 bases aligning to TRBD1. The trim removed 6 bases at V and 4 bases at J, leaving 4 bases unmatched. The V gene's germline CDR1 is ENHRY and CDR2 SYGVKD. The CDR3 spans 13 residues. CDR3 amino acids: CAISQTGGETQYF. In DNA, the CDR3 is TGTGCCATCAGCCAAACAGGGGGAGAGACCCAGTACTTC.

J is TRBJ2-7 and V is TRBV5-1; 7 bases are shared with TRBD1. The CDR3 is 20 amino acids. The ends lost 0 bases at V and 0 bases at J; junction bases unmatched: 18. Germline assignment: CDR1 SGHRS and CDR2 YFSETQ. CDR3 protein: CASSLARDRQGYFSSYEQYF. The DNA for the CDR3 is TGCGCCAGCAGCTTGGCCAGGGACCGACAGGGCTACTTCTCCTCCTACGAGCAGTACTTC. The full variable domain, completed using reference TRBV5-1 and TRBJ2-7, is KAGVTQTPRYLIKTRGQQVTLSCSPISGHRSVSWYQQTPGQGLQFLFEYFSETQRNKGNFPGRFSGRQFSNSRSEMNVSTLELGDSALYLCASSLARDRQGYFSSYEQYFGPGTRLTVT.

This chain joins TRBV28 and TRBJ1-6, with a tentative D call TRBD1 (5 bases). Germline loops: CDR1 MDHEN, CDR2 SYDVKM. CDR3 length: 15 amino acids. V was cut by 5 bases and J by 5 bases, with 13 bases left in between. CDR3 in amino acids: CASSPPGGNNSPLHF. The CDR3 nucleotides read TGTGCCAGCAGTCCCCCGGGGGGTAATAATTCACCCCTCCACTTT.

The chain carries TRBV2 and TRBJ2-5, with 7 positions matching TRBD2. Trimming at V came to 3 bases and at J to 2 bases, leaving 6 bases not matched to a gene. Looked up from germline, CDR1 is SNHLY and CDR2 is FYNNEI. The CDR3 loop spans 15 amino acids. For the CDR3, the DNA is TGTGCCAGCAGTGAGTGGGCGGGGGAGCAAGAGACCCAGTACTTC. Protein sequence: CASSEWAGEQETQYF.

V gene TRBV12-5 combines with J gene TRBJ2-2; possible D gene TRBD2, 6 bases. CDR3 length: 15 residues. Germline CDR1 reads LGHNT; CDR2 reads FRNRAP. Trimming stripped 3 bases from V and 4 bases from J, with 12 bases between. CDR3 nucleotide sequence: TGTGCTAGTGGTTTATCTGTGGGGGGCACCGGGGAGCTGTTTTTT. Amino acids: CASGLSVGGTGELFF.

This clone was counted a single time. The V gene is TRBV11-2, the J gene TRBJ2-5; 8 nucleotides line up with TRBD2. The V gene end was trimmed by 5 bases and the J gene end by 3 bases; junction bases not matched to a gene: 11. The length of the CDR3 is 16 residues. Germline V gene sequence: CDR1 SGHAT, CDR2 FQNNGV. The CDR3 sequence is CASSPTLSGGEETQYF. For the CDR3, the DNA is TGTGCCAGCAGCCCAACCTTGTCCGGGGGGGAAGAGACCCAGTACTTC.

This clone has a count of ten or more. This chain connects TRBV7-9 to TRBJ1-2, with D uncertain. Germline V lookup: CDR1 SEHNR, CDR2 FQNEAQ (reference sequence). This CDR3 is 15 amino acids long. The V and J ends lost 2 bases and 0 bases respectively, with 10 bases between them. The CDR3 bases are TGTGCCAGCAGCTTATCGGGGTCCCCTAACTATGGCTACACCTTC. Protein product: CASSLSGSPNYGYTF.